What follows are 20 T cell receptor beta chains derived from one specimen sequenced in a study of control samples from healthy donors and cancer patients. Method: immunoSEQ multiplex PCR; TCRdb's copy keeps in-frame clones and lacks some. The sample includes fewer than 60,000 clones, more than 75% of them seen just once. The source material was PBMCs. The receptor source for this set is a woman in her sixties with lung cancer.

V and J are TRBV24-1 and TRBJ2-1; 7 nucleotides match TRBD1. This CDR3 contains 15 residues. Trimming cost V 3 bases and J 7 bases; bases outside gene matches: 8. CDR1 and CDR2 from the germline V gene are KGHDR and SFDVKD. The CDR3 sequence: CATSDPKGAGNEQFF. CDR3 DNA: TGTGCCACCAGTGATCCGAAGGGGGCAGGGAATGAGCAGTTCTTC.

This clone has just one count. The chain has TRBV12-3 or TRBV12-4 and TRBJ1-2; possible D gene TRBD1, 5 bases. CDR3 size: 13 residues. Trimming shortened V by 3 bases and J by 5 bases, and 10 bases separated the two germline ends. The CDR3 bases are TGTGCCAGCAGTTTCACAGGCACTTATGGCTACACCTTC. Amino acid sequence: CASSFTGTYGYTF.

V is TRBV5-1 and J is TRBJ1-1, with D perhaps matching TRBD1 (5 bases). The germline V and J ends were trimmed by 4 bases and 2 bases, with 18 bases remaining between them. CDR1 is SGHRS and CDR2 is YFSETQ in the germline V gene. The CDR3 has 16 amino acids. CDR3 nucleotide sequence: TGCGCCAGCAGCCTGACCGTTAGGGGCTTCAACACTGAAGCTTTCTTT. Translating it yields CASSLTVRGFNTEAFF.

This chain connects TRBV7-2 to TRBJ2-7; D is perhaps TRBD1 (5 bases). The germline gives CDR1 SGHTA, CDR2 FQGNSA. V was trimmed by 5 bases and J by 7 bases, leaving 18 bases between them. This CDR3 has 14 amino acids. CDR3 DNA sequence: TGTGCCAGCAGCCCCCAGGGAACGGGTCGGGAGCAGTACTTC. Protein: CASSPQGTGREQYF.

The chain has TRBV28 and TRBJ1-5, with no clear D. From germline, CDR1 is MDHEN and CDR2 SYDVKM. Trimming took off 4 bases at V and 7 bases at J, with 23 bases between the two ends. The CDR3 is 17 residues long. In nucleotides, the CDR3 is TGTGCCAGCAGTTGGGAGGGTATTGAGAGATACGGGCAGCCCCAGCATTTT. It yields the protein CASSWEGIERYGQPQHF.

The chain carries TRBV27 and TRBJ1-1; D ambiguous. Trimming removed 6 bases from V and 2 bases from J, with 16 bases in between. Germline lookup yields CDR1 MNHEY and CDR2 SMNVEV (reference sequence). The CDR3 totals 15 residues. The CDR3 DNA sequence: TGTGCCAGCAGGCTAACAAGGAGAGACAACACTGAAGCTTTCTTT. Amino acid sequence: CASRLTRRDNTEAFF.

The chain has TRBV29-1 and TRBJ1-4, with D possibly being TRBD1 (6 bases). CDR3 size: 13 residues. V was cut by 5 bases and J by 6 bases, with 13 bases left in between. CDR1 SQVTM and CDR2 ANQGSEA come from the germline V gene. The CDR3 spells CSVSTGIYEKLFF. The CDR3 coding sequence is TGCAGCGTTTCCACAGGGATCTATGAAAAACTGTTTTTT.

V gene TRBV7-2 combines with J gene TRBJ2-7; D not resolved. Trimming pared 5 bases from V and 4 bases from J, leaving 12 bases between. In germline, CDR1 is SGHTA, CDR2 FQGNSA. The CDR3 length is 13 residues. CDR3 loop: CASSPTPGYEQYF. For the CDR3, the DNA is TGTGCCAGCAGCCCGACCCCAGGTTACGAGCAGTACTTC. The full variable domain, rest sourced from reference TRBV7-2 and TRBJ2-7, is GAGVSQSPSNKVTEKGKDVELRCDPISGHTALYWYRQSLGQGLEFLIYFQGNSAPDKSGLPSDRFSAERTGGSVSTLTIQRTQQEDSAVYLCASSPTPGYEQYFGPGTRLTVT.

On this clone itself: Distinct nucleotide sequences in the sample also encode this CDR3. V is TRBV27 and J is TRBJ1-2; no clear D gene. V was clipped by 2 bases and J by 4 bases, with 8 bases between them. The CDR3 contains 13 residues. Germline V gives CDR1 MNHEY, CDR2 SMNVEV (reference sequence). The DNA of the CDR3 is TGTGCCAGCAGTTTAAGAGGACTCTATGGCTACACCTTC. It is translated as CASSLRGLYGYTF.

The chain couples TRBV5-4 to TRBJ1-2; D uncertain. The CDR3 runs 15 residues. Looked up from germline, CDR1 is SGHNT and CDR2 is YYREEE (reference sequence). The ends were cut back, 1 base at V and 4 bases at J, with 14 bases in the middle. The CDR3 DNA sequence: TGTGCCAGCAGCTTGCGGCAAGGAGCCCCCTATGGCTACACCTTC. The encoded protein is CASSLRQGAPYGYTF.

This chain uses TRBV28 with TRBJ2-7; D unresolved. The CDR3 totals 16 residues. The V end was cut by 4 bases, the J end by 1 base, with 17 bases between. CDR1 and CDR2 from the germline V gene are MDHEN and SYDVKM. The CDR3 is CASSSRGAKRSYEQYF. CDR3 DNA sequence: TGTGCCAGCAGTTCCCGAGGAGCAAAAAGGTCCTACGAGCAGTACTTC. The whole variable domain, filled in from reference TRBV28 and TRBJ2-7, reads DVKVTQSSRYLVKRTGEKVFLECVQDMDHENMFWYRQDPGLGLRLIYFSYDVKMKEKGDIPEGYSVSREKKERFSLILESASTNQTSMYLCASSSRGAKRSYEQYFGPGTRLTVT.

The chain has TRBV6-5 and TRBJ2-2; 7 nucleotides line up with TRBD2. There are 14 residues in the CDR3. Per the germline V gene, CDR1 is MNHEY and CDR2 is SVGAGI. Unmatched junction bases numbered 4, after V lost 5 bases and J lost 4 bases. CDR3: CASSKSSGTGELFF. The CDR3 DNA reads as TGTGCCAGCAGTAAGTCTAGCGGCACCGGGGAGCTGTTTTTT.

The chain has TRBV28 and TRBJ2-7; 8 bases map to TRBD1. V lost 10 bases and J lost 5; bases outside the gene matches: 10. The CDR3 has 13 amino acids. Germline CDR1 is MDHEN and CDR2 is SYDVKM. The DNA for the CDR3 is TGTGCCACATCCCGACAGGGGTCCAACGAGCAGTACTTC. It encodes CATSRQGSNEQYF.

Of note for this clone: The identical CDR3 is also encoded by other nucleotide sequences in the sample. The chain joins TRBV6-5 to TRBJ1-3; a weak D match, TRBD1 (6 bases). Germline V gives CDR1 MNHEY, CDR2 SVGAGI. V was clipped by 5 bases and J by 0 bases, with 8 bases between them. This CDR3 contains 14 residues. Written as DNA, the CDR3 is TGTGCCAGCAGTACAGGGCTCTCTGGAAACACCATATATTTT. This gives the protein CASSTGLSGNTIYF.

This chain connects TRBV7-3 to TRBJ2-3; no reliable D call. Trimming removed 0 bases at V and 6 bases at J, with 4 bases between. The CDR3 has 12 residues. Germline V gives CDR1 SGHTA, CDR2 FQGTGA. The DNA of the CDR3 is TGTGCCAGCAGCTTAACGTACGATACGCAGTATTTT. This gives the protein CASSLTYDTQYF.

V usage is TRBV7-3 and J usage is TRBJ2-6; TRBD1 might be the D (5 bases). This CDR3 is built from 18 residues. V gave up 5 bases and J gave up 0 bases, with 17 bases separating them. Germline V CDR1 and CDR2: SGHTA, FQGTGA. CDR3 sequence: CASSPVATANSGANVLTF. The CDR3 DNA is TGTGCCAGCAGCCCAGTCGCGACAGCCAACTCTGGGGCCAACGTCCTGACTTTC.

V and J are TRBV2 and TRBJ1-5; 7 bases fit TRBD1. Per germline, CDR1 SNHLY and CDR2 FYNNEI. This CDR3 is built from 15 residues. V gave up 4 bases and J gave up 1 base; unmatched junction bases: 4. The CDR3 nucleotides are TGTGCCAGCAGTGGACGACAGGGAAGCAATCAGCCCCAGCATTTT. Translated: CASSGRQGSNQPQHF.

V gene TRBV7-9 combines with J gene TRBJ2-1; the D gene is possibly TRBD2 (5 bases). Germline lookup yields CDR1 SEHNR and CDR2 FQNEAQ (reference sequence). The CDR3 is 15 residues long. The V end was cut by 2 bases, the J end by 0 bases, with 8 bases between. The CDR3 is CASSLRADSYNEQFF. The CDR3 region has the DNA TGTGCCAGCAGCTTAAGAGCGGACTCCTACAATGAGCAGTTCTTC.

The sample holds one count of this clone. This rearrangement joins TRBV6-6 to TRBJ2-3; D ambiguous. V was cut by 6 bases and J by 6 bases, with 10 bases left in between. This CDR3 is 12 amino acids long. CDR1 and CDR2 from the germline V gene are MNHNY and SVGAGI (reference sequence). CDR3 residues: CASRDPADTQYF. For the CDR3, the DNA is TGTGCCAGCAGGGACCCCGCCGATACGCAGTATTTT.

V gene TRBV5-1 combines with J gene TRBJ2-4; 8 positions match TRBD1. There are 15 residues in the CDR3. Losses at the gene ends were 3 bases for V and 3 bases for J; bases not matched to a gene: 5. In germline, CDR1 is SGHRS, CDR2 YFSETQ. CDR3 residues: CASSSTGTGKNIQYF. The CDR3 DNA follows: TGCGCCAGCAGCTCCACCGGGACAGGCAAAAACATTCAGTACTTC.